These 27 T cell receptor beta chains came from one sample sequenced in a study of early stage breast cancer tumors. The method was immunoSEQ multiplex PCR; TCRdb's version includes in-frame clones alone and lacks a portion of them. Of around 40,000 clones listed, roughly 69% are singletons. Material: blood. The source of these receptors is a person aged 45 to 59 with breast cancer.

The J gene is TRBJ2-3, the V gene TRBV11-2; D is possibly TRBD1 (7 bases). Germline values: CDR1 SGHAT, CDR2 FQNNGV. The CDR3 has 15 amino acids. The V gene lost 5 bases and the J gene lost 3 bases, with 15 bases spanning the gap. The CDR3 region has the DNA TGTGCCAGCAGCCCAGGGGGAGGAAGGACAGATACGCAGTATTTT. Its translation: CASSPGGGRTDTQYF.

Of note for this clone: Other DNA sequences within the sample encode an identical CDR3. The gene calls are TRBV5-1 and TRBJ2-7; D remains ambiguous. The CDR3 length is 11 residues. Trimming cost V 0 bases and J 5 bases, with 3 bases left between them. Looked up from germline, CDR1 is SGHRS and CDR2 is YFSETQ. The CDR3 sequence: CASSLGDEQYF. The CDR3 DNA is TGCGCCAGCAGCTTGGGAGACGAGCAGTACTTC.

This chain joins TRBV27 and TRBJ2-2; D unresolved. The CDR3 extends over 13 amino acids. V lost 6 bases, J lost 6 bases, and 11 bases lay in between. Germline V CDR1 and CDR2: MNHEY, SMNVEV (reference sequence). CDR3 residues: CASSPNPPGELFF. DNA for the CDR3: TGTGCCAGCAGCCCTAACCCACCCGGGGAGCTGTTTTTT.

J is TRBJ2-3 and V is TRBV29-1; D unresolved. The CDR3 sequence is 12 residues long. Trimming took 3 bases from V and 0 from J, leaving 4 bases between them. CDR1 and CDR2 (germline): SQVTM, ANQGSEA. The CDR3 protein is CSVDRSTDTQYF. The CDR3 nucleotides read TGCAGCGTTGACAGGAGCACAGATACGCAGTATTTT.

J is TRBJ2-3 and V is TRBV19, with D possibly being TRBD2 (6 bases). The CDR3 sequence is 15 residues long. V dropped 7 bases and J dropped 4 bases, with 18 bases sitting between them. The germline V gene has CDR1 LNHDA and CDR2 SQIVND (reference sequence). The chain's CDR3 is CASTTAGSPPDTQYF. CDR3 sequence (DNA): TGTGCCAGTACCACCGCGGGATCCCCCCCAGATACGCAGTATTTT.

This clone was seen a few times. The chain employs TRBV19 and TRBJ1-3; D might be TRBD1 (6 bases). Germline assignment: CDR1 LNHDA and CDR2 SQIVND (reference sequence). Trimming removed 5 bases at V and 0 bases at J, with 14 bases between. The CDR3 is 16 amino acids. The CDR3 DNA reads TGTGCCAGTAGTGGACGTACAGGGAGCTCTGGAAACACCATATATTTT. This sequence encodes CASSGRTGSSGNTIYF.

The chain recombines TRBV2 with TRBJ2-3; TRBD2 matches at 8 bases. V was pared by 7 bases and J by 5 bases, with 8 bases of the junction left unmatched. Germline lookup yields CDR1 SNHLY and CDR2 FYNNEI. This CDR3 has 14 amino acids. The CDR3 reads CASTGGTRRDTQYF. In DNA form, the CDR3 reads TGTGCCAGCACCGGAGGGACTAGAAGAGATACGCAGTATTTT. Variable domain in full (rest from reference TRBV2 and TRBJ2-3): EPEVTQTPSHQVTQMGQEVILRCVPISNHLYFYWYRQILGQKVEFLVSFYNNEISEKSEIFDDQFSVERPDGSNFTLKIRSTKLEDSAMYFCASTGGTRRDTQYFGPGTRLTVL.

This clone was seen a few times. The chain uses TRBV6-5 and TRBJ1-2; 7 positions match TRBD1. Germline CDR1 reads MNHEY; CDR2 reads SVGAGI. The CDR3 totals 14 residues. The V segment lost 1 base and the J segment 7 bases; nucleotides outside the gene matches: 6. Here the CDR3 DNA reads TGTGCCAGCAGTTACTGTGCAGGGGGAGGTGGCTACACCTTC. It specifies CASSYCAGGGGYTF.

The CDR3 bases are TGTGCCAGCAGCCTGACTTTCAGCGCCCAAGAGACCCAGTACTTC. This codes for CASSLTFSAQETQYF. The chain links TRBV5-5 to TRBJ2-5, with D unclear. The CDR3 length is 15 residues. Germline assignment: CDR1 SGHKS and CDR2 YYEKEE (reference sequence). Trimming cost V 4 bases and J 1 base, with 14 bases left between them.

This clone has ten or more counts. The chain recombines TRBV2 with TRBJ2-7, with a weak D call TRBD1 (7 bases). Trimming pared 3 bases from V and 5 bases from J, leaving 14 bases between. The germline V gene has CDR1 SNHLY and CDR2 FYNNEI. The CDR3 spans 14 residues. The CDR3 DNA follows: TGTGCCAGCAGTGAGCCCAGGGGGGCCAACGAGCAGTACTTC. This gives the protein CASSEPRGANEQYF.

This chain links TRBV11-2 with TRBJ2-2, with 7 bases aligning to TRBD2. The CDR3 totals 15 residues. The germline CDR1 and CDR2 sequences are SGHAT and FQNNGV. Losses at the gene ends were 5 bases for V and 4 bases for J; bases not matched to a gene: 7. CDR3 residues: CASSHESGGTGELFF. In DNA, the CDR3 is TGTGCCAGCAGCCATGAATCGGGGGGCACCGGGGAGCTGTTTTTT.

The chain carries TRBV4-1 and TRBJ2-1, with TRBD2 as a possible D gene (6 bases). The CDR3 loop spans 17 amino acids. V lost 5 bases and J 10 bases, leaving 27 bases between the germline ends. Germline-derived CDR1 and CDR2 are MGHRA and YSYEKL. In nucleotides, the CDR3 is TGCGCCAGCAGCGTAGGAGGGGCAGGACTGGGGACGGGAGAGCAGTTCTTC. Protein product: CASSVGGAGLGTGEQFF.

The chain uses TRBV2 and TRBJ2-1; 8 positions agree with TRBD1. J gave up 5 bases and V 8 bases, and 11 bases lay outside the gene matches. The CDR3 contains 15 residues. In germline, CDR1 is SNHLY, CDR2 FYNNEI. The CDR3 protein is CASSPVRGLNNEQFF. In DNA form, the CDR3 reads TGTGCCAGCTCCCCGGTCAGGGGGCTAAACAATGAGCAGTTCTTC. The full variable domain, with the rest looked up from reference TRBV2 and TRBJ2-1, is EPEVTQTPSHQVTQMGQEVILRCVPISNHLYFYWYRQILGQKVEFLVSFYNNEISEKSEIFDDQFSVERPDGSNFTLKIRSTKLEDSAMYFCASSPVRGLNNEQFFGPGTRLTVL.

This chain joins TRBV14 and TRBJ2-1, with D possibly being TRBD2 (6 bases). Between the trimmed V and J ends, which lost 1 base and 2 bases, there was a span of 9 bases. The CDR3 has 15 amino acids. CDR1 and CDR2 (germline): SGHDN, FVKESK. In DNA form, the CDR3 reads TGTGCCAGCAGCCAAGGCCAGCGGGCCTACAATGAGCAGTTCTTC. This translates into CASSQGQRAYNEQFF. The whole variable domain, remainder taken from reference TRBV14 and TRBJ2-1, is EAGVTQFPSHSVIEKGQTVTLRCDPISGHDNLYWYRRVMGKEIKFLLHFVKESKQDESGMPNNRFLAERTGGTYSTLKVQPAELEDSGVYFCASSQGQRAYNEQFFGPGTRLTVL.

The genes are TRBV6-6 and TRBJ2-7; 7 nucleotides match TRBD2. The CDR3 extends over 14 amino acids. Trimming took 2 bases from V and 3 from J; bases not matched to a gene: 4. Germline loops: CDR1 MNHNY, CDR2 SVGAGI (reference sequence). The CDR3 sequence: CASSYEQRGYEQYF. The DNA of the CDR3 is TGTGCCAGCAGTTACGAACAGCGGGGCTACGAGCAGTACTTC.

This clone was seen only a few times. V gene TRBV18 combines with J gene TRBJ2-7; the match to TRBD1 covers 7 bases. The CDR3 length is 14 residues. The J segment lost 2 bases and the V segment lost 3 bases, leaving 4 bases of the junction unmatched. Per the germline V gene, CDR1 is KGHSH and CDR2 is LQKENI. The CDR3 here is CASSPTDRTYEQYF. In nucleotides, the CDR3 is TGTGCCAGCTCACCTACGGACAGGACCTACGAGCAGTACTTC.

The chain recombines TRBV23-1 with TRBJ1-5, with a possible D match to TRBD1 (5 bases). TRBV23-1 is classed as an ORF, of uncertain function. The V gene lost 2 bases and the J gene lost 2 bases, with 16 bases spanning the gap. This CDR3 is built from 17 residues. CDR3 sequence reads: CASSQGPGSGGNQPQHF. The CDR3, as DNA: TGCGCCAGCAGTCAAGGTCCAGGGTCTGGAGGCAATCAGCCCCAGCATTTT.

The genes are TRBV4-3 and TRBJ1-6; D may be TRBD1 (6 bases). V lost 4 bases and J lost 0, with 16 bases in between. Per the germline V gene, CDR1 is LGHNA and CDR2 is YSLEER. The CDR3 is 18 residues long. CDR3: CASSLGGGRDSYNSPLHF. CDR3 DNA: TGCGCCAGCAGCCTCGGCGGGGGCAGGGACTCCTATAATTCACCCCTCCACTTT.

This chain uses TRBV6-1 with TRBJ1-4, with TRBD1 matching over 9 bases. V was pared by 7 bases and J by 8 bases, with 11 bases of the junction left unmatched. The length of the CDR3 is 15 residues. Per the germline V gene, CDR1 is MNHNS and CDR2 is SASEGT. The CDR3 sequence: CASTPTGGGREKLFF. The CDR3, as DNA: TGTGCCAGCACTCCAACAGGGGGCGGGAGGGAAAAACTGTTTTTT.

The chain couples TRBV19 to TRBJ2-7, with 7 nucleotides matching TRBD1. The trim removed 3 bases at V and 2 bases at J, leaving 4 bases unmatched. The CDR3 extends over 14 amino acids. Germline loops: CDR1 LNHDA, CDR2 SQIVND (reference sequence). CDR3: CASSIKGGPYEQYV. The DNA for the CDR3 is TGTGCCAGTAGTATTAAAGGGGGCCCCTACGAGCAGTACGTC.

V gene TRBV10-2 combines with J gene TRBJ2-1; D remains ambiguous. CDR3 length equals 13 residues. Germline V gene lookup returns CDR1 WSHSY and CDR2 SAAADI. Trimming stripped 6 bases from V and 7 bases from J, with 13 bases between. The CDR3: CASRADPLNEQFF. CDR3 sequence (DNA): TGCGCCAGCAGGGCGGATCCCCTTAATGAGCAGTTCTTC.

The chain is built from TRBV5-1 and TRBJ2-3; D is perhaps TRBD1 (5 bases). This CDR3 contains 15 residues. Germline V gives CDR1 SGHRS, CDR2 YFSETQ. V shed 7 bases and J shed 2 bases, with 17 bases lying between them. Here the CDR3 reads CASGALGSDTDTQYF. The CDR3, as DNA: TGCGCCAGCGGGGCCCTGGGCTCAGACACAGATACGCAGTATTTT.

This clone has more than one count but fewer than ten. The chain recombines TRBV2 with TRBJ1-2, with TRBD1 identical over 7 bases. This CDR3 contains 15 residues. Germline CDR1 is SNHLY and CDR2 is FYNNEI. The junction had 7 bases not matched to a gene; V was cut back by 4 bases and J by 2 bases. CDR3 protein: CASSVRRDSNYGYTF. CDR3 in DNA: TGTGCCAGCAGTGTCCGGCGGGACAGCAACTATGGCTACACCTTC.

V gene TRBV7-2 combines with J gene TRBJ2-1, with 10 bases aligning to TRBD2. Germline trimming cut 8 bases from V and 9 bases from J; bases unmatched to any gene: 16. The CDR3 is 16 amino acids. Looked up from germline, CDR1 is SGHTA and CDR2 is FQGNSA. CDR3 in DNA: TGTGCCAGCTCCCCGAGCGGGGGGGCTACATTCCGTGAGCAGTTCTTC. Its translation: CASSPSGGATFREQFF.

The chain links TRBV11-3 to TRBJ1-2; D possibly corresponds to TRBD1 (5 bases). Per the germline V gene, CDR1 is SGHNT and CDR2 is YENEEA. V lost 1 base to trimming and J lost 4 bases, with 19 bases between them. The CDR3 totals 17 residues. The CDR3 DNA reads as TGTGCCAGCAGCTTAGCCCCTTATGGGACTATAGGCTATGGCTACACCTTC. It translates to CASSLAPYGTIGYGYTF.

The V call is TRBV7-8, the J call TRBJ1-3; no clear D gene. Germline assignment: CDR1 SGHVS and CDR2 FQNEAQ. The CDR3 has 15 residues. V gave up 1 base and J gave up 0 bases, with 7 bases separating them. This CDR3 reads CASSLDGNSGNTIYF. The DNA for the CDR3 is TGTGCCAGCAGCTTAGACGGTAACTCTGGAAACACCATATATTTT. The full variable domain, completed using reference TRBV7-8 and TRBJ1-3, is GAGVSQSPRYKVAKRGQDVALRCDPISGHVSLFWYQQALGQGPEFLTYFQNEAQLDKSGLPSDRFFAERPEGSVSTLKIQRTQQEDSAVYLCASSLDGNSGNTIYFGEGSWLTVV.

The V gene is TRBV20-1, the J gene TRBJ2-5; D uncertain. CDR3 length equals 11 residues. Trimming took 5 bases from V and 5 from J, leaving 9 bases between them. The germline V gene encodes CDR1 DFQATT and CDR2 SNEGSKA (reference sequence). CDR3 sequence (DNA): TGCAGTGCTCCCATCCGGGAGACCCAGTACTTC. Residues: CSAPIRETQYF.